The 23 T cell receptor beta chains in this list originate from one sample, sequenced in a study of cytomegalovirus exposure and HLA in healthy donors. The PCR contained 60 Vbeta and 13 Jbeta primers. Produced via immunoSEQ multiplex PCR; TCRdb's table is partial and in-frame only. There are 100,000 to 150,000 clones in the sample; 75% to 85% occur only once, and roughly 2.5% lies in the top ten. The sequenced sample consisted of PBMCs. These receptors were collected from a man aged 30-40 years in good health and CMV-seronegative.

The chain joins TRBV7-9 to TRBJ2-2, with 8 bases that match TRBD1. Per germline, CDR1 SEHNR and CDR2 FQNEAQ (reference sequence). The CDR3 is 15 residues long. Trimming took 7 bases from V and 1 from J; bases not matched to a gene: 5. The DNA for the CDR3 is TGTGCCAGCACCCTAGGACAGGGGAACACCGGGGAGCTGTTTTTT. Translated: CASTLGQGNTGELFF. Using reference TRBV7-9 and TRBJ2-2 for the parts outside the CDR3, the full variable domain is DTGVSQNPRHKITKRGQNVTFRCDPISEHNRLYWYRQTLGQGPEFLTYFQNEAQLEKSRLLSDRFSAERPKGSFSTLEIQRTEQGDSAMYLCASTLGQGNTGELFFGEGSRLTVL.

This clone was seen a few times. The chain is built from TRBV2 and TRBJ2-1, with D perhaps matching TRBD2 (6 bases). CDR3 length equals 16 residues. V lost 4 bases to trimming and J lost 10 bases, with 23 bases between them. From germline, CDR1 is SNHLY and CDR2 FYNNEI. This CDR3 is CASSARVAGTEREQFF. The CDR3 nucleotides are TGTGCCAGCAGTGCCAGGGTGGCAGGGACTGAGCGGGAGCAGTTCTTC.

The rearrangement uses TRBV10-2 and TRBJ2-7, with 8 bases aligning to TRBD1. The V and J ends lost 7 bases and 5 bases, in that order; junction bases with no gene match: 10. The CDR3 runs 14 residues. The germline V gene has CDR1 WSHSY and CDR2 SAAADI. The CDR3 sequence: CASNQDRASNEQYF. In DNA form, the CDR3 reads TGCGCCAGCAACCAGGACAGGGCCAGCAACGAGCAGTACTTC.

V usage is TRBV27 and J usage is TRBJ2-3, with D perhaps TRBD2 (5 bases). Germline V gene lookup returns CDR1 MNHEY and CDR2 SMNVEV (reference sequence). With 7 bases removed from V and 0 bases from J, the gap between germline ends came to 20 bases. CDR3 length: 17 residues. The DNA of the CDR3 is TGTGCCAGCACCCGAACCCCGGGGAGCCCTAGCACAGATACGCAGTATTTT. This encodes CASTRTPGSPSTDTQYF.

The rearrangement links TRBV29-1 to TRBJ2-5, with D perhaps matching TRBD1 (6 bases). The CDR3 consists of 14 residues. The ends were cut back, 3 bases at V and 5 bases at J, with 16 bases in the middle. CDR1 and CDR2 from the germline V gene are SQVTM and ANQGSEA. The CDR3 region is CSVEVSGAGETQYF. The CDR3 DNA is TGCAGCGTTGAGGTTTCAGGGGCCGGGGAGACCCAGTACTTC.

In regard to this clone: An end of the junction does not agree with germline; a read error may underlie this. The chain links TRBV9 to TRBJ1-5, with D possibly TRBD1 on 5 matching bases. CDR1 and CDR2 (germline): SGDLS, YYNGEE. This CDR3 has 14 residues. The CDR3 loop is CASSVGSSGEPQNF. The CDR3 DNA is TGTGCCAGCAGCGTAGGTTCTTCGGGGGAGCCCCAGAATTTT.

This sequence joins TRBV27 and TRBJ2-5; a possible D gene is TRBD2 (5 bases). The V and J ends lost 6 bases and 5 bases respectively, with 19 bases between them. The CDR3 is made up of 15 amino acids. The V gene's germline CDR1 is MNHEY and CDR2 SMNVEV (reference sequence). In DNA form, the CDR3 reads TGTGCCAGCAGACCCTCCCCGTTAGCGCGGGAGACCCAGTACTTC. It yields the protein CASRPSPLARETQYF.

This clone was counted between two and nine times. Compared with germline, one end of the junction differs, possibly owing to a read error. V gene TRBV7-3 combines with J gene TRBJ2-7; D remains unclear. Germline CDR1 SGHTA, CDR2 FQGTGA. This CDR3 is 13 amino acids long. The CDR3 is CASSPSVSDEQYF. The CDR3 DNA follows: TGTGCCAGCAGCCCCTCGGTCTCCGACGAGCAGTACTTC. Filled out from reference TRBV7-3 and TRBJ2-7, the complete variable domain reads GAGVSQTPSNKVTEKGKYVELRCDPISGHTALYWYRQSLGQGPEFLIYFQGTGAADDSGLPNDRFFAVRPEGSVSTLKIQRTERGDSAVYLCASSPSVSDEQYFGPGTRLTVT.

The chain employs TRBV11-3 and TRBJ2-1, with TRBD1 identical over 9 bases. CDR1 and CDR2 (germline): SGHNT, YENEEA. V trimming: 2 bases; J trimming: 1 base; junction bases outside the gene matches: 3. CDR3 length equals 16 residues. This CDR3 reads CASSLSGQGSYNEQFF. CDR3 coding DNA: TGTGCCAGCAGCTTAAGCGGACAGGGGTCCTACAATGAGCAGTTCTTC. The full variable domain, in which reference TRBV11-3 and TRBJ2-1 provide the parts outside the CDR3, is EAGVVQSPRYKIIEKKQPVAFWCNPISGHNTLYWYLQNLGQGPELLIRYENEEAVDDSQLPKDRFSAERLKGVDSTLKIQPAELGDSAVYLCASSLSGQGSYNEQFFGPGTRLTVL.

Note on this clone: The identical CDR3 is also encoded by other nucleotide sequences in the sample. The chain is built from TRBV30 and TRBJ2-7, with TRBD1 matching 10 bases. This CDR3 is built from 14 residues. The germline gives CDR1 GTSNPN, CDR2 SVGIG (reference sequence). With 4 bases clipped from V and 5 bases from J, the junction kept 8 bases outside the gene matches. The CDR3 sequence: CAWTPGQGTHEQYF. CDR3 nucleotide sequence: TGTGCCTGGACGCCGGGACAGGGGACGCACGAGCAGTACTTC.

The rearrangement uses TRBV27 and TRBJ1-2; TRBD1 is a possible D gene (6 bases). CDR1 and CDR2 (germline): MNHEY, SMNVEV (reference sequence). V gave up 6 bases and J gave up 5 bases, with 16 bases separating them. The CDR3 consists of 14 residues. The CDR3 DNA is TGTGCCAGCAGCTTGGGGAGGGGGGCTTATGGCTACACCTTC. It specifies CASSLGRGAYGYTF.

This sequence joins TRBV15 and TRBJ2-1, with TRBD2 matching over 12 bases. CDR3 size: 16 residues. Per the germline V gene, CDR1 is LNHNV and CDR2 is YYDKDF (reference sequence). V shed 0 bases and J 8 bases; nucleotides not matched to a gene: 5. CDR3 sequence: CATSRDFLAGGHEQFF. The CDR3 bases are TGTGCCACCAGCAGAGATTTCCTAGCGGGAGGGCATGAGCAGTTCTTC. The full variable domain, its missing parts supplied by reference TRBV15 and TRBJ2-1, is DAMVIQNPRYQVTQFGKPVTLSCSQTLNHNVMYWYQQKSSQAPKLLFHYYDKDFNNEADTPDNFQSRRPNTSFCFLDIRSPGLGDTAMYLCATSRDFLAGGHEQFFGPGTRLTVL.

The chain joins TRBV6-6 to TRBJ1-3; 7 bases map to TRBD1. CDR3 size: 16 residues. V shed 0 bases and J 3 bases; nucleotides not matched to a gene: 5. Germline V gene sequence: CDR1 MNHNY, CDR2 SVGAGI (reference sequence). The DNA of the CDR3 is TGTGCCAGCAGTTACTCGCCAGGGGGGAGTGGAAACACCATATATTTT. It specifies CASSYSPGGSGNTIYF.

Comment on this clone: Other DNA sequences within the sample encode an identical CDR3. The V and J genes are TRBV28 and TRBJ1-5, with 10 bases aligning to TRBD1. The CDR3 has 14 amino acids. The J segment lost 5 bases and the V segment lost 4 bases, leaving 2 bases of the junction unmatched. The V gene's germline CDR1 is MDHEN and CDR2 SYDVKM. The CDR3 region has the DNA TGTGCCAGCAGTTCAGGACAGGGGGATCAGCCCCAGCATTTT. As protein: CASSSGQGDQPQHF.

Of note for this clone: Germline and junction disagree at one end, which may indicate a read error. The DNA for the CDR3 is TGTGCCAGCAGTTACCAGCAGACAGGGGGTCAGCCCCAGAATTTT. This codes for CASSYQQTGGQPQNF. V usage is TRBV6-6 and J usage is TRBJ1-5, with TRBD1 matching over 9 bases. This CDR3 contains 15 residues. Germline lookup yields CDR1 MNHNY and CDR2 SVGAGI (reference sequence).

This chain joins TRBV9 and TRBJ2-1, with D possibly being TRBD2 (6 bases). Germline CDR1 reads SGDLS; CDR2 reads YYNGEE. V was shortened by 3 bases and J by 0 bases, with 10 bases between the two germline ends. The CDR3 runs to 15 residues. In DNA, the CDR3 is TGTGCCAGCAGCGAAGCGGGCCTCTCCTACAATGAGCAGTTCTTC. Its protein product is CASSEAGLSYNEQFF.

This clone was seen once. The rearrangement links TRBV10-3 to TRBJ1-2; D may be TRBD1 (5 bases). V lost 11 bases, J lost 6 bases, and 19 bases lay in between. The CDR3 covers 13 residues. Germline CDR1 is ENHRY and CDR2 is SYGVKD. The CDR3 region is CASQDIIEHGYTF. CDR3 bases: TGTGCCTCACAGGACATTATTGAGCATGGCTACACCTTC.

The genes are TRBV4-1 and TRBJ1-3, with D uncertain. The V gene lost 0 bases and the J gene lost 0 bases, with 12 bases spanning the gap. Looked up from germline, CDR1 is MGHRA and CDR2 is YSYEKL. CDR3 size: 17 residues. CDR3 residues: CASSQDSAWGSGNTIYF. The CDR3 nucleotides read TGCGCCAGCAGCCAAGATAGCGCGTGGGGCTCTGGAAACACCATATATTTT.

This chain links TRBV5-4 with TRBJ2-7; possible D gene TRBD1, 5 bases. The CDR3 has 13 amino acids. Trimming cost V 4 bases and J 4 bases, with 12 bases left between them. CDR1 and CDR2 (germline): SGHNT, YYREEE (reference sequence). CDR3 residues: CASSHDSKYEQYF. The CDR3 nucleotides read TGTGCCAGCAGCCACGACAGTAAATACGAGCAGTACTTC.

The sample holds a few counts of this clone. The rearrangement uses TRBV28 and TRBJ2-2, with D uncertain. Trimming pared 2 bases from V and 0 bases from J, leaving 7 bases between. Germline CDR1 is MDHEN and CDR2 is SYDVKM. The CDR3 runs to 15 residues. CDR3 nucleotide sequence: TGTGCCAGCAGTTTACGTACTCCGAACACCGGGGAGCTGTTTTTT. Amino acids: CASSLRTPNTGELFF.

This clone came up a few times. This rearrangement joins TRBV19 to TRBJ1-1; 8 positions agree with TRBD1. V shed 4 bases and J 1 base; nucleotides not matched to a gene: 8. The CDR3 contains 16 residues. Looked up from germline, CDR1 is LNHDA and CDR2 is SQIVND (reference sequence). In DNA form, the CDR3 reads TGTGCCAGTAGTACAGGGGGCTATCGACCGAACACTGAAGCTTTCTTT. This codes for CASSTGGYRPNTEAFF.

The V and J genes are TRBV5-1 and TRBJ2-7; the D gene is possibly TRBD1 (6 bases). The CDR3 consists of 13 residues. Deletions cut 0 bases from V and 7 bases from J, with 11 bases between. Germline V CDR1 and CDR2: SGHRS, YFSETQ. CDR3 in DNA: TGCGCCAGCAGCTTGGACAGGGTTGAGGAGCAGTACTTC. This sequence encodes CASSLDRVEEQYF.

The chain joins TRBV19 to TRBJ1-5, with D maybe TRBD1 (6 bases). The CDR3 spans 18 residues. Germline CDR1 reads LNHDA; CDR2 reads SQIVND (reference sequence). The V end lost 4 bases, the J end lost 3 bases, and 22 bases lay between the germline ends. This CDR3 is CASSRYPVRGLSNQPQHF. DNA for the CDR3: TGTGCCAGTAGTAGATACCCCGTGAGGGGGTTGTCCAATCAGCCCCAGCATTTT.